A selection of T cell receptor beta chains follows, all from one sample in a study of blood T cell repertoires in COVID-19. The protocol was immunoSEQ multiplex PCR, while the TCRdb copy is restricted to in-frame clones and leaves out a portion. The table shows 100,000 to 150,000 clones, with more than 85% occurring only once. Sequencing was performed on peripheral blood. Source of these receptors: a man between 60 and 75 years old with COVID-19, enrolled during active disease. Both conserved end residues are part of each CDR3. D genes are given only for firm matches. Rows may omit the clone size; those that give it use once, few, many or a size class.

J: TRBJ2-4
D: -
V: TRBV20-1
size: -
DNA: TGCAGTGCTAGTGGCGGGTCCGGCAAAAACATTCAGTACTTC
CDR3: CSASGGSGKNIQYF

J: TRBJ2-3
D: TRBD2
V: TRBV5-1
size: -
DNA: TGCGCCAGCAGCAACCCTAGCGGGGGGCGTTCAGATACGCAGTATTTT
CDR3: CASSNPSGGRSDTQYF

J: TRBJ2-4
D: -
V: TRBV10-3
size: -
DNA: TGTGCCATCAGTGAGTCCCCGCCAGGAGGAGCCAAAAACATTCAGTACTTC
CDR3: CAISESPPGGAKNIQYF

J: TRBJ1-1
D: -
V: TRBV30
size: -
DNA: TGTGCCTGGAGCCGGGACTTCCAGATAGCCACTGAAGCTTTCTTT
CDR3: CAWSRDFQIATEAFF

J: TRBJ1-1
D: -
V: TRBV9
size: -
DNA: TGTGCCAGCAGCGTCCCAGGGGTCACTGAAGCTTTCTTT
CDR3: CASSVPGVTEAFF

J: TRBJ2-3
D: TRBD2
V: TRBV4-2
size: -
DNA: TGTGCCAGCAGACCGACTAGCGGGGGAAGAGATACGCAGTATTTT
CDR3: CASRPTSGGRDTQYF

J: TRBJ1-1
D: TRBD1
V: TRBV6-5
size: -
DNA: TGTGCCAGCAGTTCGACAGGGATCGTAACGAACACTGAAGCTTTCTTT
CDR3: CASSSTGIVTNTEAFF

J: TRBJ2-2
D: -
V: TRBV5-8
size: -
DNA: TGTGCCAGCAGCTTGGGGCCCCAGGGTGAAATCGGGGAGCTGTTTTTT
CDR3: CASSLGPQGEIGELFF

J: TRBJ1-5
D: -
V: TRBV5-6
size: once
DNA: TGTGCCAGCAGCTCAACAGGCATTCATCAGCCCCAGCATTTT
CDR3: CASSSTGIHQPQHF

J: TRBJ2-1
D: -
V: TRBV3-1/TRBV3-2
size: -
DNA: TGTGCCAGCAGCCAAGATCCACTAGCCCTGAATGAGCAGTTCTTC
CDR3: CASSQDPLALNEQFF

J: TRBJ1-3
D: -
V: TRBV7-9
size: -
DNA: TGTGCCAGCAGCTTACCAGGCGCTGGAAACACCATATATTTT
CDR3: CASSLPGAGNTIYF

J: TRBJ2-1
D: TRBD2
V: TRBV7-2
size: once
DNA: TGTGCCAGCAGCTTTGAAGCGGGGGGTCACAATGAGCAGTTCTTC
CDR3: CASSFEAGGHNEQFF

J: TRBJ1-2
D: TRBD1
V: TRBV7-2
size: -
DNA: TGTGCCAGCAGCATCGGGACAGGGGTGACCTATGGCTACACCTTC
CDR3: CASSIGTGVTYGYTF

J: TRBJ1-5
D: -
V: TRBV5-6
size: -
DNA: TGTGCCAGCAGCTCCCGTTATAGCAATCAGCCCCAGCATTTT
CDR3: CASSSRYSNQPQHF

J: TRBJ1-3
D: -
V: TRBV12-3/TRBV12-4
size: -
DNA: TGTGCCAGCAGTTTTGGGCAGGGGCCGGCCATATATTTT
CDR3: CASSFGQGPAIYF

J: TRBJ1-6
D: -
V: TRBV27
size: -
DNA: TGTGCCAGCAGTTTTGTCGGTTCACCCCTCCACTTT
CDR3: CASSFVGSPLHF

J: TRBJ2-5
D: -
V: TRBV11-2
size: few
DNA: TGTGCCAGCAGCTTACGGGGATCTAGCGACTTCCAAGAGACCCAGTACTTC
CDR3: CASSLRGSSDFQETQYF

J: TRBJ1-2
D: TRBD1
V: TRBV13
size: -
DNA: TGTGCCAGCAGCTTAACGGACAGGGGATTCTATGGCTACACCTTC
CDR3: CASSLTDRGFYGYTF

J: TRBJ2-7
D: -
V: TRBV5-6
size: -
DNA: TGTGCCAGCAGCGTAGACTCCTACGAGCAGTACTTC
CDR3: CASSVDSYEQYF

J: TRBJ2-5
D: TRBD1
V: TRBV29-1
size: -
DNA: TGCAGCGTTGAAGAGGGACAGACCCGACAAGAGACCCAGTACTTC
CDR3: CSVEEGQTRQETQYF

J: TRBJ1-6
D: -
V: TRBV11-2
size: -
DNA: TGTGCCAGCAGCTGGAGCTCCTATAATTCACCCCTCCACTTT
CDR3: CASSWSSYNSPLHF

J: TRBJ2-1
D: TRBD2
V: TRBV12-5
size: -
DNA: TGTGCTAGTGGTCTTAGCGGGGGGGCCCTGCGGGGGCAGTTCTTC
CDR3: CASGLSGGALRGQFF

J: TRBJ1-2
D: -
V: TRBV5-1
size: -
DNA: TGCGCCAGCAGCTTGGCGGACTCGGCCTATGGCTACACCTTC
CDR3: CASSLADSAYGYTF